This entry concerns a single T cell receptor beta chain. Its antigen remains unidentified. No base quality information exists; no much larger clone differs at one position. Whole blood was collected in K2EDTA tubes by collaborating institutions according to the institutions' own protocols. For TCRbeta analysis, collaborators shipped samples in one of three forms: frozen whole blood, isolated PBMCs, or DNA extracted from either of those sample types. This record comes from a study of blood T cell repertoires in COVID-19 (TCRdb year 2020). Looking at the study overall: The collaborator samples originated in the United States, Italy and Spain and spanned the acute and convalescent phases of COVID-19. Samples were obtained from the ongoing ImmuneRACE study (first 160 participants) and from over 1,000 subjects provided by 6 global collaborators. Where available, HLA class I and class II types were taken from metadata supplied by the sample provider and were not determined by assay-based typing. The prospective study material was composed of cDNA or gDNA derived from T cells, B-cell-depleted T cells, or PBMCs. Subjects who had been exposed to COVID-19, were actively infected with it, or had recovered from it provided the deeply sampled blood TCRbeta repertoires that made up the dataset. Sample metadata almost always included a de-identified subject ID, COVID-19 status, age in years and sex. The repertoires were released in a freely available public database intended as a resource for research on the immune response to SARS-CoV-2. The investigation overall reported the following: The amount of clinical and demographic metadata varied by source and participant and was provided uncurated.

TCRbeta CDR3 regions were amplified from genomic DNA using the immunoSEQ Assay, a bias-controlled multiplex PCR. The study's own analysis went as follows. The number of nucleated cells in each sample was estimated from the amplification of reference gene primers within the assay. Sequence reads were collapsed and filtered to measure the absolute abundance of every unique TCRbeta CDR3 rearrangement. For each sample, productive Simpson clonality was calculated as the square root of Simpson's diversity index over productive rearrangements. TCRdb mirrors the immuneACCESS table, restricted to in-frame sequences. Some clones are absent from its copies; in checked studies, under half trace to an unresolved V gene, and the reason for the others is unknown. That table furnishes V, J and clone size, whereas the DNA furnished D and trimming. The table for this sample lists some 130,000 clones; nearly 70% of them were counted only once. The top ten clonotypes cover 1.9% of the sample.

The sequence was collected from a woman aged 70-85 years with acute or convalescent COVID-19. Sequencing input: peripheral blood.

The nucleotide sequence reads as follows: TGTGCCAGCAGTCCGAGGGGGGAGGGAGCTTTCTTT. It translates to CASSPRGEGAFF. The chain links TRBV6-5 with TRBJ1-1; the D gene is perhaps TRBD1, on 6 matching bases. The CDR3 contains 12 residues, cysteine and phenylalanine counted. Only CDR3 DNA is held: 36 bases, read in frame from base 1. CDR1 is given as MNHEY and CDR2 as SVGAGI, both from the germline V gene. Relative to germline, V is 5 bases shorter and J is 10 bases shorter, with 14 bases between their ends.